Below, one T cell receptor beta chain is given with its context. The junction had 5 bases not matched to a gene; V was cut back by 2 bases and J by 8 bases. Germline loops: CDR1 MNHNY, CDR2 SVGAGI (reference sequence). This CDR3 has 15 amino acids. This sample is part of a study of blood T cell repertoires in COVID-19. Study at large: Italy, Spain and the United States were the sources of the convalescent and acute COVID-19 samples. Sources were T cells, B-cell-depleted T cells, or PBMCs; the material itself was cDNA or gDNA.

In the study's own analysis: How many nucleated cells were present was estimated from reference gene primer amplification. Repertoires were generated with immunoSEQ multiplex PCR, while TCRdb's copy carries only in-frame clones and drops some. V, J and clone size were drawn from that table, and D and trimming were deduced from the DNA. There are 110,000 or so clones in the sample; nearly 90% occur only once, and 8% to 9.5% lies in the top ten. The chain carries TRBV6-6 and TRBJ2-1, with 11 bases that match TRBD1. The receptor was isolated from a woman aged 65 to 85 who had recovered from COVID-19. Source material: peripheral blood. In DNA, the CDR3 is TGTGCCAGCAGTTACCGGACAGGGGGCTCGGATGAGCAGTTCTTC. This encodes CASSYRTGGSDEQFF.